This T cell receptor (beta chain) was observed in a study of cytomegalovirus exposure and HLA in healthy donors. Across the whole study: Drawn from HLA-typed donors, about 85 million unique TCRs were held in an early data release.

Both 60 Vbeta primers and 13 Jbeta primers went into the PCR. The assay was immunoSEQ multiplex PCR, and TCRdb's table has in-frame clones only and misses some. This table has over 110,000 clones, approximately 80% appearing once. Germline CDR1 reads MNHEY; CDR2 reads SVGAGI. The CDR3 extends over 15 amino acids. V shed 6 bases and J shed 5 bases, with 19 bases lying between them. Worth noting for this clone: Its antigen remains unknown.

General study points: Presence/absence comparisons presumed near-even sequencing depth among donors. What a later analysis reportedly showed was that an Asian-associated ancestry cluster had fewer N-insertions than the roughly 670-donor mean.

The chain links TRBV6-5 to TRBJ2-5; D may be TRBD1 (7 bases). The sample comprised PBMCs. This clonotype originated in a middle-aged man in good health and CMV-seronegative. CDR3 DNA sequence: TGTGCCAGCAGATACACAGGGGCAAGCGGGGAGACCCAGTACTTC. The encoded protein is CASRYTGASGETQYF.